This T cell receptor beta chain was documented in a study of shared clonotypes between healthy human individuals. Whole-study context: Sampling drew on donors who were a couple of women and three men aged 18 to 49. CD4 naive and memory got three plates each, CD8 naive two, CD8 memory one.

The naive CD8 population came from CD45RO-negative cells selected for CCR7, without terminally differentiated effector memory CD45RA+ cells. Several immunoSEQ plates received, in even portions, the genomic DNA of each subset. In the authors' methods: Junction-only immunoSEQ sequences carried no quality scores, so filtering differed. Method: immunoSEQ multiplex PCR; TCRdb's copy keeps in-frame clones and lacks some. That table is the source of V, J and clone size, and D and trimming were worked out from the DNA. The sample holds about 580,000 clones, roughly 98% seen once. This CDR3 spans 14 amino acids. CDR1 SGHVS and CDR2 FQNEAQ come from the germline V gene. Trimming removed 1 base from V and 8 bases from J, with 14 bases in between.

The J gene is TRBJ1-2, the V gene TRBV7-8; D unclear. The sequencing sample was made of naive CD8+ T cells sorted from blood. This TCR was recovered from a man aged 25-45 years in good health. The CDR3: CASSLVTAMGGYTF. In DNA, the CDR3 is TGTGCCAGCAGCTTAGTAACAGCGATGGGGGGCTACACCTTC. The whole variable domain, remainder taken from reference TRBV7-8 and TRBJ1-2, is GAGVSQSPRYKVAKRGQDVALRCDPISGHVSLFWYQQALGQGPEFLTYFQNEAQLDKSGLPSDRFFAERPEGSVSTLKIQRTQQEDSAVYLCASSLVTAMGGYTFGSGTRLTVV.